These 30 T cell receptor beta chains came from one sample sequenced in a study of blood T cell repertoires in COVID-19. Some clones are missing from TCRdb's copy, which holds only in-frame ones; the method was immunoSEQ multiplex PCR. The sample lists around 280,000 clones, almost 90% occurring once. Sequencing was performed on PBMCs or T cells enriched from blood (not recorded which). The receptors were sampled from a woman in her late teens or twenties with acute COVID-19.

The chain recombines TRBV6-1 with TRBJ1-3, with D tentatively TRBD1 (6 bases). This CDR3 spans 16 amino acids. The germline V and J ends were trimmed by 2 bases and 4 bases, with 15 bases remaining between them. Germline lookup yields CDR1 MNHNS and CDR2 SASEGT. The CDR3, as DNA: TGTGCCAGCAGTGAATTTGGGGGGGCGCCCGGAAACACCATATATTTT. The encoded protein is CASSEFGGAPGNTIYF.

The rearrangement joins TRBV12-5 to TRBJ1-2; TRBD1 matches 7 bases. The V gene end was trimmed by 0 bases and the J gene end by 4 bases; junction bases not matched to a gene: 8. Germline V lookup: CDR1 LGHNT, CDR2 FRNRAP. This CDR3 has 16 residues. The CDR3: CASGLVRLGQSYGYTF. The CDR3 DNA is TGTGCTAGTGGTTTGGTAAGATTGGGACAGAGCTATGGCTACACCTTC.

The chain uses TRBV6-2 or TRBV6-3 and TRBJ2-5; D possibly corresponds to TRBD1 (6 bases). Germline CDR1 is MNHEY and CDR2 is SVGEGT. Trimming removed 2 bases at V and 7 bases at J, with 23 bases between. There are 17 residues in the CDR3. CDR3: CASSYPQGVLPWGTQYF. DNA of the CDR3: TGTGCCAGCAGTTACCCACAGGGAGTACTGCCCTGGGGGACCCAGTACTTC.

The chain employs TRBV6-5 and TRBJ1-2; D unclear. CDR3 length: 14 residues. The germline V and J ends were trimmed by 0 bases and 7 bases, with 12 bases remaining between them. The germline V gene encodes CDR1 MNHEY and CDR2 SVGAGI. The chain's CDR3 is CASSYSARISGYTF. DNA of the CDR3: TGTGCCAGCAGTTACTCGGCCAGGATAAGTGGCTACACCTTC.

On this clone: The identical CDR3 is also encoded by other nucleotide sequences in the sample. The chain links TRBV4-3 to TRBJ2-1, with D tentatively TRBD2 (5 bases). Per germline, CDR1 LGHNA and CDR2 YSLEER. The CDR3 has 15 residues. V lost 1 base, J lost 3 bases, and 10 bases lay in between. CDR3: CASSQGSGIYNEQFF. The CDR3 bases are TGCGCCAGCAGCCAAGGTTCCGGGATCTACAATGAGCAGTTCTTC.

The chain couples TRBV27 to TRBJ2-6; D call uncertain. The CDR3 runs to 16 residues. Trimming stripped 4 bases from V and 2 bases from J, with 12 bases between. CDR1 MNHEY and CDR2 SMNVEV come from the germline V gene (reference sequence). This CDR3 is CASSSFGFPGANVLTF. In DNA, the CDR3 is TGTGCCAGCAGTTCATTCGGGTTCCCTGGGGCCAACGTCCTGACTTTC.

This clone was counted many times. This CDR3 is CASSPNGRGGELFF. CDR3 coding DNA: TGCGCCAGCAGCCCAAATGGCCGGGGGGGGGAGCTGTTTTTT. The chain has TRBV4-3 and TRBJ2-2; TRBD2 might be the D (6 bases). With 4 bases removed from V and 8 bases from J, the gap between germline ends came to 14 bases. This CDR3 is built from 14 residues. CDR1 and CDR2 from the germline V gene are LGHNA and YSLEER.

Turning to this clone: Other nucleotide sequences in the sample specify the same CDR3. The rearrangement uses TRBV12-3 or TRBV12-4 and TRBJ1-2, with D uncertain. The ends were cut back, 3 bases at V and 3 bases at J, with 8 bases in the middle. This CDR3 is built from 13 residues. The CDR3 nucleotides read TGTGCCAGCAGTTTGGGCGGGTACTATGGCTACACCTTC. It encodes CASSLGGYYGYTF.

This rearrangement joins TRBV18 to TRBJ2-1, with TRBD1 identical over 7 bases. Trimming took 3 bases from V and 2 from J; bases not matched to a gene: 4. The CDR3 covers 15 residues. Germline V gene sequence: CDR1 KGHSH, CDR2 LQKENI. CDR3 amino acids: CASSPWDSPYNEQFF. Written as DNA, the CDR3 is TGTGCCAGCTCACCGTGGGACAGCCCCTACAATGAGCAGTTCTTC.

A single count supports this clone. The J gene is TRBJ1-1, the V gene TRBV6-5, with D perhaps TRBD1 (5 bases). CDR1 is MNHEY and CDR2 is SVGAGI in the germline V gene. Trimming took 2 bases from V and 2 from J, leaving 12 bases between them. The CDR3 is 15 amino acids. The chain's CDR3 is CASSYVREGNTEAFF. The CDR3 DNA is TGTGCCAGCAGTTACGTCAGGGAGGGTAACACTGAAGCTTTCTTT.

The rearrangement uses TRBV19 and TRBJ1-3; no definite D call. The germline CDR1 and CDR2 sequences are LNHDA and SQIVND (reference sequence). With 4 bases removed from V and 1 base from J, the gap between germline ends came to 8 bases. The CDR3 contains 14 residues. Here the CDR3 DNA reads TGTGCCAGTAGTACAGGTGCATCTGGAAACACCATATATTTT. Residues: CASSTGASGNTIYF.

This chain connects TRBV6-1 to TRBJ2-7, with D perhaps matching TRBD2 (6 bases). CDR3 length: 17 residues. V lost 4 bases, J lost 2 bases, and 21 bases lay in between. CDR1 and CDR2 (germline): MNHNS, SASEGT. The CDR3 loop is CASSGLDGLGLPYEQYF. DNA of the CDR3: TGTGCCAGCAGTGGACTAGACGGTCTAGGTCTCCCCTACGAGCAGTACTTC.

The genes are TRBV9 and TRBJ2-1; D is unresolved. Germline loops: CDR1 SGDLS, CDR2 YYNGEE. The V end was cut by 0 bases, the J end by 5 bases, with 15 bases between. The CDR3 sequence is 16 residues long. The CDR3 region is CASSVAGALINNEQFF. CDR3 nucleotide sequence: TGTGCCAGCAGCGTAGCCGGTGCTCTGATTAACAATGAGCAGTTCTTC.

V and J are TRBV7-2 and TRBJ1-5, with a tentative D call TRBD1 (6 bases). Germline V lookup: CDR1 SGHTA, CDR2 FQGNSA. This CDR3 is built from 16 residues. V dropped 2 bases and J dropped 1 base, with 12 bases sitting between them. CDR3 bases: TGTGCCAGCAGCTTAAAGCCAGGGGTGAGCAATCAGCCCCAGCATTTT. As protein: CASSLKPGVSNQPQHF.

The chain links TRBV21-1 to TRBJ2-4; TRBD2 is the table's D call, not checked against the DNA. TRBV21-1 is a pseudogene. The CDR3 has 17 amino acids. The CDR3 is CASTRRECVLAKNIQYF. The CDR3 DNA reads TGTGCCAGCACCAGGAGGGAGTGCGTCCTGGCCAAAAACATTCAGTACTTC.

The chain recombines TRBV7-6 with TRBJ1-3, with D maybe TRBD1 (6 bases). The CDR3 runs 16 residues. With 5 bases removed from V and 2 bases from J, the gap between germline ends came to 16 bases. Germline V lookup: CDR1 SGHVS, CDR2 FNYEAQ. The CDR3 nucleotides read TGTGCCAGCAGCCCTGAACAGGGTTTCGCTGGAAACACCATATATTTT. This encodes CASSPEQGFAGNTIYF.

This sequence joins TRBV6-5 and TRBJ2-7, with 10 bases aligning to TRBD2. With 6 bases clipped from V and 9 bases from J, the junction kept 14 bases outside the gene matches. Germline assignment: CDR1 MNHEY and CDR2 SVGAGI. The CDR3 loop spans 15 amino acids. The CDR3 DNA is TGTGCCAGCAGGACCCCCGGGACTAGCGACCAAGGGCAGTACTTC. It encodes CASRTPGTSDQGQYF.

CDR3 loop: CASSPSFRGGELFF. For the CDR3, the DNA is TGTGCCAGCAGCCCTAGCTTCCGGGGCGGGGAGCTGTTTTTT. The V call is TRBV5-4, the J call TRBJ2-2, with D maybe TRBD2 (5 bases). The length of the CDR3 is 14 residues. Trimming stripped 4 bases from V and 7 bases from J, with 14 bases between. Germline-derived CDR1 and CDR2 are SGHNT and YYREEE (reference sequence).

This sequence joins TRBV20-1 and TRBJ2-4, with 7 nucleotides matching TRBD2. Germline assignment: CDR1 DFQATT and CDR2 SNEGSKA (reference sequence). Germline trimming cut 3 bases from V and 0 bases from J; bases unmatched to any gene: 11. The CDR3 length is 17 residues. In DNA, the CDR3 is TGCAGTGCTAGTAGGTCTAGCGGTACACTAGCCAAAAACATTCAGTACTTC. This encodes CSASRSSGTLAKNIQYF.

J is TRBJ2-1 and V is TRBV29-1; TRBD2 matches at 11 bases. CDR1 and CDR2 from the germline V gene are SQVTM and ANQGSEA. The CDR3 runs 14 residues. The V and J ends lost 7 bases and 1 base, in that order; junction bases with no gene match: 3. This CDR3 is CSGLAGGSYNEQFF. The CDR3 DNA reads TGCAGCGGCTTAGCGGGAGGGTCCTACAATGAGCAGTTCTTC.

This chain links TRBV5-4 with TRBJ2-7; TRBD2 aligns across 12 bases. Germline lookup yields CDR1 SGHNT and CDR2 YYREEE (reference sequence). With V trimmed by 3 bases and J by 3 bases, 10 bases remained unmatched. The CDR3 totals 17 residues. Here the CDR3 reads CASSSPTSGRSFYEQYF. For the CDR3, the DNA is TGTGCCAGCAGCTCCCCGACTAGCGGGAGATCCTTCTACGAGCAGTACTTC.

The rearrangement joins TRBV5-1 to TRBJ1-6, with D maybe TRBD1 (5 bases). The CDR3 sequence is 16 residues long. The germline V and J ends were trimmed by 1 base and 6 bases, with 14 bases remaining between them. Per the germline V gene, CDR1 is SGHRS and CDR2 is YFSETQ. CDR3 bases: TGCGCCAGCAGCTTGACAGGCCACCCGACTAATTCACCCCTCCACTTT. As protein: CASSLTGHPTNSPLHF.

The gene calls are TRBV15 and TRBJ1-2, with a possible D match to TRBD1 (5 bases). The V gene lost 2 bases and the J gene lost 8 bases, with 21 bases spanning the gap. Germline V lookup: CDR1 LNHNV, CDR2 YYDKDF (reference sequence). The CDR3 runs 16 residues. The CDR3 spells CATSRSLLEGSGGYTF. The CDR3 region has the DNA TGTGCCACCAGCAGAAGCCTCTTGGAGGGGTCTGGCGGCTACACCTTC.

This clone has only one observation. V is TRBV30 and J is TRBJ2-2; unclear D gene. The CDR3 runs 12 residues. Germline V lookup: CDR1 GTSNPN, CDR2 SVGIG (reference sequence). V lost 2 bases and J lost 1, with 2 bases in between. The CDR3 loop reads CAWSRNTGELFF. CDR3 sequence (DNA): TGTGCCTGGAGTCGGAACACCGGGGAGCTGTTTTTT.

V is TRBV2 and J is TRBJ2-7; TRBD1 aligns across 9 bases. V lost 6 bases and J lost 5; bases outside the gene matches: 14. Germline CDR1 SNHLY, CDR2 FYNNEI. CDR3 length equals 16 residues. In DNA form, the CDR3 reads TGTGCCAGCAGCCCCCGGCCCGGGACAGGGACCGACGAGCAGTACTTC. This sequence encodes CASSPRPGTGTDEQYF.

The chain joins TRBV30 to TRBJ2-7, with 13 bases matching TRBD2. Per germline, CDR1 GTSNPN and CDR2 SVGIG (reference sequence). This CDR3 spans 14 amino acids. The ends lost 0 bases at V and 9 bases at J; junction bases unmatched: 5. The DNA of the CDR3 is TGTGCCTGGAGTGTCGAACTAGCGGGAGGGTGGCAGTACTTC. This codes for CAWSVELAGGWQYF.

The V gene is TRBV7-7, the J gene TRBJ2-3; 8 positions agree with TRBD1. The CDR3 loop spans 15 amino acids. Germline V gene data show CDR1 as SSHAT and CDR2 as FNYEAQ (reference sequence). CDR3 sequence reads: CAVGGTGRVTDTQYF. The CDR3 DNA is TGTGCAGTTGGCGGGACAGGCAGGGTCACAGATACGCAGTATTTT. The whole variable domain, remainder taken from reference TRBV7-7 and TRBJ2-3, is GAGVSQSPRYKVTKRGQDVTLRCDPISSHATLYWYQQALGQGPEFLTYFNYEAQPDKSGLPSDRFSAERPEGSISTLTIQRTEQRDSAMYRCAVGGTGRVTDTQYFGPGTRLTVL.

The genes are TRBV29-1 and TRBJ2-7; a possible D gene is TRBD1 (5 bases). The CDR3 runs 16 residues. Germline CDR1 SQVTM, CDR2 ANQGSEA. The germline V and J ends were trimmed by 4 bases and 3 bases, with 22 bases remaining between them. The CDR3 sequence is CSVVLRGRGSYYEQYF. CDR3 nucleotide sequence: TGCAGCGTTGTGCTGCGTGGTAGGGGTTCCTACTACGAGCAGTACTTC.

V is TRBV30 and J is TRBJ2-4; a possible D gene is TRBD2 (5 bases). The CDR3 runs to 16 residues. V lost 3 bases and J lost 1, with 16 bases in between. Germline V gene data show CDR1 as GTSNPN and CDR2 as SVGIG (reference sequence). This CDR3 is CAWRDFGEGAKNIQYF. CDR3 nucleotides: TGTGCCTGGAGGGACTTCGGGGAAGGGGCCAAAAACATTCAGTACTTC.

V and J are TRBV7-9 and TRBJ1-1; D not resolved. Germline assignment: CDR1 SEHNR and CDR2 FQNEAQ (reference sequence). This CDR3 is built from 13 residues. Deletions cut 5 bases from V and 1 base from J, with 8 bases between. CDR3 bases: TGTGCCAGCAGCCAGACTGGGAACACTGAAGCTTTCTTT. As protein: CASSQTGNTEAFF. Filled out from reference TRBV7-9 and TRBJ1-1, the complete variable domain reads DTGVSQNPRHKITKRGQNVTFRCDPISEHNRLYWYRQTLGQGPEFLTYFQNEAQLEKSRLLSDRFSAERPKGSFSTLEIQRTEQGDSAMYLCASSQTGNTEAFFGQGTRLTVV.